This TCR beta chain is from a study of blood T cell repertoires in COVID-19. Overall study context: Acute-phase and convalescent COVID-19 samples originated in the United States, Italy and Spain.

The length of the CDR3 is 14 residues. Germline CDR1 reads SGHNT; CDR2 reads YYREEE (reference sequence). Germline trimming cut 4 bases from V and 3 bases from J; bases unmatched to any gene: 7. Per the authors' pipeline: Reference gene primer amplification gave nucleated cell count estimates. TCRdb's table, derived via immunoSEQ multiplex PCR, lists solely in-frame clones and lacks some. V and J calls and clone size follow that table, whereas D and trimming were derived from the DNA. The sample lists approximately 40,000 clones; roughly 87% were seen once. The chain employs TRBV5-4 and TRBJ2-7; 7 positions match TRBD2. This TCR was recovered from a man in his 60s with acute or convalescent COVID-19. The sample consisted of peripheral blood. Written as DNA, the CDR3 is TGTGCCAGCAGCCCCGGGGGGAGTTTCTACGAGCAGTACTTC. Its translation: CASSPGGSFYEQYF.